This T cell receptor (beta chain) was identified during a study of early T cells in non-severe SARS-CoV-2 infection. Unique molecular identifiers tagged individual cDNA molecules. In TCRdb, the 5' RACE reads were re-called with MiXCR into one record per CDR3 protein. Seen here are roughly 66,000 distinct CDR3 sequences, roughly 10% observed once, and the top ten hold roughly 3.2%. Trimming removed 0 bases from V and 4 bases from J, with 12 bases in between. CDR3 size: 15 residues. Germline V CDR1 and CDR2: LGHDT, YNNKEL (reference sequence). This clonotype was counted a few times. Sequencing was performed on whole blood. The clonotype originates from an adult who was a healthcare worker with PCR-confirmed SARS-CoV-2 infection or an uninfected control (not recorded which). The chain recombines TRBV3-1 with TRBJ2-5; D is perhaps TRBD1 (6 bases). The CDR3 region is CASSQDEAGVETQYF. Written as DNA, the CDR3 is TGTGCCAGCAGCCAAGACGAGGCAGGGGTAGAGACCCAGTACTTC.